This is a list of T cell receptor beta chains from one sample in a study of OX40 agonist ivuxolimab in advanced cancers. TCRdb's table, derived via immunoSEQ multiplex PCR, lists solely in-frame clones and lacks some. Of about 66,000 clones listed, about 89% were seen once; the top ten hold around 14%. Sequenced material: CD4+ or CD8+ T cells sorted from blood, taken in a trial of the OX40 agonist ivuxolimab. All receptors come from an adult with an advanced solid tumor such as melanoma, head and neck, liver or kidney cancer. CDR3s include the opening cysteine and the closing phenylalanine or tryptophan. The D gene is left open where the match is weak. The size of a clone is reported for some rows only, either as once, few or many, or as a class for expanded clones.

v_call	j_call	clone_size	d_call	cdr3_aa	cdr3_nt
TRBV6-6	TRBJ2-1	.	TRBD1	CASRRTGATYNEQFF	TGTGCCAGCAGGCGAACAGGGGCGACCTACAATGAGCAGTTCTTC
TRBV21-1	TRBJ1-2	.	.	CASSKGPGGGGYGYTF	TGTGCCAGCAGCAAAGGTCCGGGAGGGGGAGGGTATGGCTACACCTTC
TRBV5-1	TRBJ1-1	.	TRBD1	CASRRGTDTHTEAFF	TGCGCCAGCCGCCGAGGGACAGATACCCACACTGAAGCTTTCTTT
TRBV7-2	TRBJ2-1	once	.	CASSLDWAGQFF	TGTGCCAGCAGCTTAGATTGGGCGGGGCAGTTCTTC
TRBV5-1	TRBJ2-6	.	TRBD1	CASTITGGSGANVLTF	TGCGCCAGCACAATCACAGGGGGCTCTGGGGCCAACGTCCTGACTTTC
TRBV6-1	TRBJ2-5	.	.	CASNRDSQETQYF	TGTGCCAGCAACCGAGATTCGCAAGAGACCCAGTACTTC
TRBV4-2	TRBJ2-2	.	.	CASSQNRQANTGELFF	TGTGCCAGCAGCCAAAATCGACAGGCGAACACCGGGGAGCTGTTTTTT
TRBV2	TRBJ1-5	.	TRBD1	CASSPGTGGIGNQPQHF	TGTGCCAGCAGCCCCGGGACAGGGGGCATTGGCAATCAGCCCCAGCATTTT
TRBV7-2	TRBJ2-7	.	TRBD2	CASSLVSGGSSYEQYF	TGTGCCAGCAGCTTAGTTAGCGGGGGTTCCTCCTACGAGCAGTACTTC
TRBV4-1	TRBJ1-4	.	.	CASSRGLEKLFF	TGCGCCAGCAGCCGCGGACTGGAAAAACTGTTTTTT
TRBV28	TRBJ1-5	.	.	CASSLSGGGIGGRPQHF	TGTGCCAGCAGTTTGAGCGGGGGTGGAATCGGGGGTCGGCCCCAGCATTTT
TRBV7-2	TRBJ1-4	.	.	CASSGGATNEKLFF	TGTGCCAGCAGCGGAGGAGCAACTAATGAAAAACTGTTTTTT
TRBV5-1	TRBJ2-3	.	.	CASSLVAGNTDTQYF	TGCGCCAGCAGCTTGGTTGCAGGTAACACAGATACGCAGTATTTT
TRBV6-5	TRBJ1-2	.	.	CASTWDLNYGYTF	TGTGCCAGCACCTGGGATTTAAACTATGGCTACACCTTC
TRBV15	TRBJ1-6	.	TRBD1	CATSSRQGNSPLHF	TGTGCCACCAGCAGTCGACAGGGCAATTCACCCCTCCACTTT
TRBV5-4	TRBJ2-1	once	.	CASSSGTYGSYNEQFF	TGTGCCAGCAGCTCGGGGACGTACGGATCCTACAATGAGCAGTTCTTC
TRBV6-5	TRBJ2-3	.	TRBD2	CASSLLAGETDTQYF	TGTGCCAGCAGTTTACTAGCGGGAGAGACAGATACGCAGTATTTT
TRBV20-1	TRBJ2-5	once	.	CSAQGAGTQYF	TGCAGTGCTCAGGGAGCGGGGACCCAGTACTTC
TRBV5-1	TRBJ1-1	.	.	CATTLGGSSNTEAFF	TGCGCCACAACTTTGGGTGGCAGTTCGAACACTGAAGCTTTCTTT
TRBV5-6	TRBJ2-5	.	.	CASSKDWTRETQYF	TGTGCCAGCAGCAAGGACTGGACGCGGGAGACCCAGTACTTC
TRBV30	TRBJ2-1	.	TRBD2	CAWRPRTSGTASLYNEQFF	TGTGCCTGGCGCCCGAGGACTAGCGGGACGGCCTCTCTTTACAATGAGCAGTTCTTC
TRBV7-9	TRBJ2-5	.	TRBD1	CASSSIGQGGKTQYF	TGTGCCAGCAGCTCGATAGGACAGGGGGGAAAGACCCAGTACTTC
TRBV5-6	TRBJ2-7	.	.	CASSLEGLYEQYF	TGTGCCAGCAGCTTGGAGGGGCTTTACGAGCAGTACTTC
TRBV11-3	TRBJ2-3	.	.	CASSFSSDTQYF	TGTGCCAGCAGCTTTTCTTCAGATACGCAGTATTTT
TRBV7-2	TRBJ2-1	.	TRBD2	CASSSTSGPYNEQFF	TGTGCCAGCAGCTCGACTAGCGGACCCTACAATGAGCAGTTCTTC
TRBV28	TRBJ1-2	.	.	CASSLLGLTGGYTF	TGTGCCAGCAGTTTATTGGGCCTGACGGGTGGCTACACCTTC
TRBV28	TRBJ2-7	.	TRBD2	CASRIGLAGLYEQYF	TGTGCCAGCAGAATCGGACTAGCGGGATTATACGAGCAGTACTTC